The 11 T cell receptor beta chains listed next were all sequenced from one sample in a study of immune evolution from preneoplasia to lung adenocarcinoma. Sequencing was performed with immunoSEQ multiplex PCR; in TCRdb, only in-frame clones are kept and a portion is missing. Among about 5,500 clones listed, 75% to 90% were seen once. The sample consisted of FFPE adjacent normal lung tissue. The receptors come from a person between 70 and 80 years old with lung adenocarcinoma.

The rearrangement joins TRBV28 to TRBJ1-5, with D hard to call. Germline CDR1 and CDR2: MDHEN and SYDVKM. The CDR3 consists of 15 residues. V was pared by 3 bases and J by 0 bases, with 9 bases between. The chain's CDR3 is CASSFSNLSNQPQHF. The CDR3 nucleotides read TGTGCCAGCAGTTTTAGCAACCTTAGCAATCAGCCCCAGCATTTT.

V and J are TRBV2 and TRBJ1-4; TRBD1 might be the D (5 bases). CDR1 is SNHLY and CDR2 is FYNNEI in the germline V gene. This CDR3 comprises 13 residues. Between the trimmed V and J ends, which lost 8 bases and 5 bases, there was a span of 12 bases. As DNA, the CDR3 is TGTGCCAGCGGCGGGGCGGGGAATGAAAAACTGTTTTTT. Encoded protein: CASGGAGNEKLFF.

In its sample, this clone was seen once. The chain joins TRBV5-1 to TRBJ2-7; D may be TRBD1 (5 bases). Germline CDR1 is SGHRS and CDR2 is YFSETQ. The CDR3 extends over 14 amino acids. Trimming removed 2 bases at V and 6 bases at J, with 15 bases between. The CDR3 DNA sequence: TGCGCCAGCAGCTTTAGGGCAGGGTGGGGCGAGCAGTACTTC. Protein: CASSFRAGWGEQYF.

This chain joins TRBV11-2 and TRBJ1-5; possible D gene TRBD1, 5 bases. There are 14 residues in the CDR3. The germline V and J ends were trimmed by 6 bases and 5 bases, with 14 bases remaining between them. The V gene's germline CDR1 is SGHAT and CDR2 FQNNGV. CDR3 coding DNA: TGTGCCAGCAGTCGAACAGGATCCGATCAGCCCCAGCATTTT. This encodes CASSRTGSDQPQHF. The whole variable domain, filled in from reference TRBV11-2 and TRBJ1-5, reads EAGVAQSPRYKIIEKRQSVAFWCNPISGHATLYWYQQILGQGPKLLIQFQNNGVVDDSQLPKDRFSAERLKGVDSTLKIQPAKLEDSAVYLCASSRTGSDQPQHFGDGTRLSIL.

The chain links TRBV9 to TRBJ2-7; the match to TRBD1 covers 8 bases. Germline CDR1 reads SGDLS; CDR2 reads YYNGEE. J lost 6 bases, V lost 2 bases, and 10 bases had no gene match. The CDR3 runs to 15 residues. CDR3 sequence reads: CASSVHPETGVEQYF. DNA of the CDR3: TGTGCCAGCAGCGTCCACCCAGAGACAGGGGTCGAGCAGTACTTC.

This clone qualifies as large (0.1 to 1%). The V and J genes are TRBV19 and TRBJ1-1, with TRBD1 as a possible D gene (5 bases). Germline V gives CDR1 LNHDA, CDR2 SQIVND (reference sequence). CDR3 length equals 13 residues. Trimming pared 4 bases from V and 1 base from J, leaving 7 bases between. The DNA of the CDR3 is TGTGCCAGTAGTAGGGGACCGAACACTGAAGCTTTCTTT. This codes for CASSRGPNTEAFF.

The genes are TRBV30 and TRBJ1-2; the D is unclear. CDR1 GTSNPN and CDR2 SVGIG come from the germline V gene (reference sequence). This CDR3 has 13 amino acids. V lost 2 bases to trimming and J lost 5 bases, with 12 bases between them. The CDR3 spells CAWSLGQNYGYTF. Written as DNA, the CDR3 is TGTGCCTGGAGTCTTGGGCAGAATTATGGCTACACCTTC.

CDR3 sequence: CASSLGGLADAYNEQFF. In nucleotides, the CDR3 is TGCGCCAGCAGCTTGGGGGGACTAGCGGATGCCTACAATGAGCAGTTCTTC. The chain uses TRBV5-1 and TRBJ2-1; 11 bases are shared with TRBD2. Per the germline V gene, CDR1 is SGHRS and CDR2 is YFSETQ. The V and J ends lost 0 bases and 2 bases, in that order; junction bases with no gene match: 4. CDR3 length: 17 residues.

The chain uses TRBV5-1 and TRBJ2-2; possible D gene TRBD1, 5 bases. Germline V gene lookup returns CDR1 SGHRS and CDR2 YFSETQ. This CDR3 is 15 amino acids long. Deletions cut 4 bases from V and 4 bases from J, with 14 bases between. CDR3 bases: TGCGCCAGCAGCCTACAGGTGTCGGGCACCGGGGAGCTGTTTTTT. This translates into CASSLQVSGTGELFF.

This chain joins TRBV19 and TRBJ1-6, with D uncertain. The germline V gene has CDR1 LNHDA and CDR2 SQIVND (reference sequence). Trimming stripped 7 bases from V and 10 bases from J, with 11 bases between. The CDR3 is 12 residues long. The CDR3 sequence: CASKGLGSPLHF. The DNA of the CDR3 is TGTGCCAGTAAAGGACTAGGATCACCCCTCCACTTT.

V gene TRBV11-2 combines with J gene TRBJ2-7, with 9 bases lining up with TRBD1. The CDR3 covers 15 residues. CDR1 is SGHAT and CDR2 is FQNNGV in the germline V gene. J lost 4 bases, V lost 8 bases, and 12 bases had no gene match. The DNA of the CDR3 is TGTGCCAGCTCGATGACAGGGGGGAATCTGTACGAGCAGTACTTC. This encodes CASSMTGGNLYEQYF. Together with reference TRBV11-2 and TRBJ2-7, the CDR3 gives the full variable domain: EAGVAQSPRYKIIEKRQSVAFWCNPISGHATLYWYQQILGQGPKLLIQFQNNGVVDDSQLPKDRFSAERLKGVDSTLKIQPAKLEDSAVYLCASSMTGGNLYEQYFGPGTRLTVT.